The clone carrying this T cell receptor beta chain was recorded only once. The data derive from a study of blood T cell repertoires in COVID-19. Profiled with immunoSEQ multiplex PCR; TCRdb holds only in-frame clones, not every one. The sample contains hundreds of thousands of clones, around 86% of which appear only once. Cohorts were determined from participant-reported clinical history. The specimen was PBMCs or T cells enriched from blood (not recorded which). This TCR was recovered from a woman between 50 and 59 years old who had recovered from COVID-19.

The CDR3 DNA reads as TGTGCCAGCCCCCGGAGGGGAAATGAGCAGTTCTTC. Protein sequence: CASPRRGNEQFF. This chain links TRBV6-4 with TRBJ2-1; weak D call: TRBD2 (6 bases). This CDR3 comprises 12 residues. With 8 bases removed from V and 7 bases from J, the gap between germline ends came to 12 bases. From germline, CDR1 is MRHNA and CDR2 SNTAGT.